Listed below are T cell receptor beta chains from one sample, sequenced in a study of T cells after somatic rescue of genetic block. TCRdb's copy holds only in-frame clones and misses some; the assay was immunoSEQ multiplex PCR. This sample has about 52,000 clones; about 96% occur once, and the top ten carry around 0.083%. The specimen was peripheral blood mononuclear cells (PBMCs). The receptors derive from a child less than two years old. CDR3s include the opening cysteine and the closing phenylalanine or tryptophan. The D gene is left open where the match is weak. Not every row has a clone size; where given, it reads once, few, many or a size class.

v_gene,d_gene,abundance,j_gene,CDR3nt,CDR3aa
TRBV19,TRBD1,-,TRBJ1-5,TGTGCCAGTAGTATACAGGGGGTTCAGCCCCAGCATTTT,CASSIQGVQPQHF
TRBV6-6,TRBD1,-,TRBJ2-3,TGTGCCAGCAGGAGAGGGGGCGCCGGCACAGATACGCAGTATTTT,CASRRGGAGTDTQYF
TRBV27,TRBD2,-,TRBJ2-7,TGTGCCAGCAGTTTATCTTTAGCGGGAGGCGAGCAGTACTTC,CASSLSLAGGEQYF
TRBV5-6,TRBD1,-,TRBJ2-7,TGTGCCAGCAGCTCGGGACAGGGGGCTTACGAGCAGTACTTC,CASSSGQGAYEQYF
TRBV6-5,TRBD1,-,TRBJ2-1,TGTGCCAGCAGCCATAAGGGACAGGGATACAATGAGCAGTTCTTC,CASSHKGQGYNEQFF
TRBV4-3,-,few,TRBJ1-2,TGCGCCAGCAGCCAGGGGGACTATGGCTACACCTTC,CASSQGDYGYTF
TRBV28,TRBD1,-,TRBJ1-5,TGTGCCAGCAGTATAACAGAGGGGGCGGGGAATCAGCCCCAGCATTTT,CASSITEGAGNQPQHF
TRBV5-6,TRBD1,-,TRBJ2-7,TGTGCCAGCAGCTTGGCGGGCAGGGGGCTGAACGAGCAGTACTTC,CASSLAGRGLNEQYF
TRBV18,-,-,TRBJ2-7,TGTGCCAGCTCACCAAGGGCCATCATATACGAGCAGTACTTC,CASSPRAIIYEQYF
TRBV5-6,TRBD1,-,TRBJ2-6,TGTGCCAGCAGCTTGGGACAGGGATTCTCTGGGGCCAACGTCCTGACTTTC,CASSLGQGFSGANVLTF
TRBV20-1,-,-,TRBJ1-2,TGCAGTGCTTCCAGTTATGGCTACACCTTC,CSASSYGYTF
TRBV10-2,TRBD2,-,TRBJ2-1,TGCGCCAGCAGTGCGCTAGCGGACCACAATGAGCAGTTCTTC,CASSALADHNEQFF
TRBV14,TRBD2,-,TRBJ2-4,TGTGCCAGCAGCCACACCACTAGCGGGAGAAGGGACAAAAACATTCAGTACTTC,CASSHTTSGRRDKNIQYF
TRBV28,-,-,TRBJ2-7,TGTGCCAGCAGTCCAAAAAGGGGGAACGAGCAGTACTTC,CASSPKRGNEQYF
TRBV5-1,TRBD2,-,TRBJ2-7,TGCGCCAGCAGCTCGCGGGGGGGTCTCTCCTACGAGCAGTACTTC,CASSSRGGLSYEQYF
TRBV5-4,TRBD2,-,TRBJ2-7,TGTGCCAGCAGCCCCGAGGCACTAGCGGGAATCAACGAGCAGTACTTC,CASSPEALAGINEQYF
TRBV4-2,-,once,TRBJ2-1,TGTGCCAGCAGCCAAGACCCTTACAATGAGCAGTTCTTC,CASSQDPYNEQFF
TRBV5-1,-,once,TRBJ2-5,TGCGCCAGCAGCTTCCTTGGCCCAACTCGTGGGGGGGAGACCCAGTACTTC,CASSFLGPTRGGETQYF
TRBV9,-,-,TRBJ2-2,TGTGCCAGCAGCGTATCGGCAGGGAACACCGGGGAGCTGTTTTTT,CASSVSAGNTGELFF
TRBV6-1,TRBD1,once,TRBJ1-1,TGTGCCAGCAGGGGGGACAGGGCCCAGCAAGCTTTCTTT,CASRGDRAQQAFF
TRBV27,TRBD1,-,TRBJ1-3,TGTGCCAGCAGTCACCGACAGGGGGCTGGAAACACCATATATTTT,CASSHRQGAGNTIYF
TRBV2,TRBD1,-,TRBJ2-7,TGTGCCAGCATCCTGGGACAGGGAAGTTTCGAGCAGTACTTC,CASILGQGSFEQYF
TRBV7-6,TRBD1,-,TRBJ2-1,TGTGCCAGCAGCCCACTGACAGGGACCCGTGAGCAGTTCTTC,CASSPLTGTREQFF
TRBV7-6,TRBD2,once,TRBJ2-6,TGTGCCAGCACCACGCCGGGACTAGCGGGAGGAGGGGCCAACGTCCTGACTTTC,CASTTPGLAGGGANVLTF
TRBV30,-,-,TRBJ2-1,TGTGCCTGGAGTGTACTAGGAACCTACAATGAGCAGTTCTTC,CAWSVLGTYNEQFF
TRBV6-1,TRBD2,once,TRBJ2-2,TGTGCCAGCAGTGCACAGACTAGCGGGAGGAACACCGGGGAGCTGTTTTTT,CASSAQTSGRNTGELFF
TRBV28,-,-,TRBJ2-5,TGTGCCAGCAGTGAGAGGGGCGACGGAGAGACCCAGTACTTC,CASSERGDGETQYF
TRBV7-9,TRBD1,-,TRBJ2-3,TGTGCCAGCGGATTACTACAGGGGGCCGCAGATACGCAGTATTTT,CASGLLQGAADTQYF
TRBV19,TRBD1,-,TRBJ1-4,TGTGCCAGTAGTATATATGGGACAGTTAATGAAAAACTGTTTTTT,CASSIYGTVNEKLFF
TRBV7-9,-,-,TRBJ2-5,TGTGCCAGCAGCCTAAATTCCATACCGGGGGAAGAGACCCAGTACTTC,CASSLNSIPGEETQYF
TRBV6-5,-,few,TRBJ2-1,TGTGCCAGCAGTTACAACAATGAGCAGTTCTTC,CASSYNNEQFF
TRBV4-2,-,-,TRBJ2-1,TGTGCCAGCAGCCAAGATCGTATCCTCGATGAGCAGTTCTTC,CASSQDRILDEQFF
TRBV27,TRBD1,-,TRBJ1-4,TGTGCCAGCAGTTTGGGGACAGGGGACGGAAAACTGTTTTTT,CASSLGTGDGKLFF
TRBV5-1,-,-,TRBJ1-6,TGCGCCAGCAGCCGCAGAGAGACGGCGTATAATTCACCCCTCCACTTT,CASSRRETAYNSPLHF
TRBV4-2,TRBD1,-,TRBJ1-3,TGTGCCAGCAGCCAAGAATTAGGGACAGGGGGTGGAAACACCATATATTTT,CASSQELGTGGGNTIYF
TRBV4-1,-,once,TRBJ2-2,TGCGCCAGCAGCAGAGGAACCACCGGGGAGCTGTTTTTT,CASSRGTTGELFF
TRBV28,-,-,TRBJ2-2,TGTGCCAGCAGTTTAATCCCCCGGACTTCCACCGGGGAGCTGTTTTTT,CASSLIPRTSTGELFF
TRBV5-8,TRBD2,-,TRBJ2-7,TGTGCCAGCAGCTTGGGACTAGCGAGGAACTACGAGCAGTACTTC,CASSLGLARNYEQYF
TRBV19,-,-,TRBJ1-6,TGTGCCAGTACCCCGGGACGGCCCCTTTCACCCCTCCACTTT,CASTPGRPLSPLHF
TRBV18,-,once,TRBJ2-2,TGTGCCAGCTCATGGGACTCGTCCACCGGGGAGCTGTTTTTT,CASSWDSSTGELFF
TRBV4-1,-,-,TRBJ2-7,TGCGCCAGCAGTCTACGGGGGAGTAATCTCTACGAGCAGTACTTC,CASSLRGSNLYEQYF
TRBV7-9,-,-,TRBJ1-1,TGTGCCAGCAGCTTAACGGGACAAAACACTGAAGCTTTCTTT,CASSLTGQNTEAFF
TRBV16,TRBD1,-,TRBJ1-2,TGTGCCAGCAGCCAATCGCGGACAGGGAGAGTCTATGGCTACACCTTC,CASSQSRTGRVYGYTF
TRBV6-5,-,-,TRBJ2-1,TGTGCCAGCAGTGAGGGGAATTCCTACAATGAGCAGTTCTTC,CASSEGNSYNEQFF
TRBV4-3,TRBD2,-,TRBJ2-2,TGCGCCAGCAGCCACTTGAAGGGCGGGAGTTTGGTCGGGGAGCTGTTTTTT,CASSHLKGGSLVGELFF
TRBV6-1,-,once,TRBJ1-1,TGTGCCAGCAGTGAATCCTGGTTGAACACTGAAGCTTTCTTT,CASSESWLNTEAFF
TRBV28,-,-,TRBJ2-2,TGTGCCAGCAGTCTTATTGGGGGCAACACCGGGGAGCTGTTTTTT,CASSLIGGNTGELFF
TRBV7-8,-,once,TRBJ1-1,TGTGCCAGCAGCTTCTTTGAGGGAAACACTGAAGCTTTCTTT,CASSFFEGNTEAFF
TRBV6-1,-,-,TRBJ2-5,TGTGCTATCCGGAGACAGGTATTCCAAGAGACCCAGTACTTC,CAIRRQVFQETQYF
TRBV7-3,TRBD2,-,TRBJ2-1,TGTGCCAGCAGCGAGCTAGCGGGAGTGCAGTTCTTC,CASSELAGVQFF
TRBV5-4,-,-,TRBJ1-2,TGTGCCAGCAGCTTGGACAGGGCCAGCTATGGCTACACCTTC,CASSLDRASYGYTF
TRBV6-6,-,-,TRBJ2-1,TGTGCCAGCAGTTACACCAGCGCGAGCTCCTACAATGAGCAGTTCTTC,CASSYTSASSYNEQFF
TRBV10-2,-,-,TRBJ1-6,TGCGCCAGCAGTGGCAGGGGTTCACCCCTCCACTTT,CASSGRGSPLHF
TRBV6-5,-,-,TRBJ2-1,TGTGCCAGCAGTTACGGGTGGGAGACCTACAATGAGCAGTTCTTC,CASSYGWETYNEQFF
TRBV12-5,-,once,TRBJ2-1,TGTGCTAGTGGTTTGCCCCTAGACCTGGGCAATGAGCAGTTCTTC,CASGLPLDLGNEQFF
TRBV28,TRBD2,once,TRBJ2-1,TGTGCCAGCTTCGCGGGGGGAAATGAGCAGTTCTTC,CASFAGGNEQFF
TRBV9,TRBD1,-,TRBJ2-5,TGTGCCAGCAGCCCCCGACAGGGTTACCAAGAGACCCAGTACTTC,CASSPRQGYQETQYF
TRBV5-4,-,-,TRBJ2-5,TGTGCCAGCAGCTTGGGCCGAAAAGAGACCCAGTACTTC,CASSLGRKETQYF
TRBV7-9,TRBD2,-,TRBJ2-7,TGTGCCAGCAGCTCCGGGACTAGCGGGATATACGAGCAGTACTTC,CASSSGTSGIYEQYF
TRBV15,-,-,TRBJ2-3,TGTGCCTCCAGCAGAGATCGATATACGCAGTATTTT,CASSRDRYTQYF